One and the same sample provided the 32 T cell receptor beta chains below, sequenced in a study of human T cells and chemical hapten exposure. From the RACE reads, TCRdb called clonotypes with MiXCR, one entry per CDR3 protein. The table records 70,000 to 90,000 distinct CDR3 sequences, under 11% of them present only once. This sample's time point: patch test 2, 6 weeks after DPC sensitization. Stated treatment: therapeutic diphenylcyclopropenone sensitization with weekly scalp DPC. The starting material was whole blood, obtained in connection with sensitization to the hapten diphenylcyclopropenone (DPC). The receptors were sampled from a woman aged 50 to 65 with alopecia areata. Some clones in this sample may be carry-over from other donors' samples.

The sample holds many counts of this clonotype. The chain joins TRBV7-6 to TRBJ1-1; D is unresolved. CDR1 and CDR2 from the germline V gene are SGHVS and FNYEAQ. Trimming left V 2 bases short and J 3 bases short, with 7 bases between. This CDR3 spans 13 amino acids. CDR3 DNA sequence: TGTGCCAGCAGCTTATACCGGGACACTGAAGCTTTCTTT. Its translation: CASSLYRDTEAFF.

The V and J genes are TRBV7-9 and TRBJ1-2; the D gene is possibly TRBD1 (5 bases). Germline V gives CDR1 SEHNR, CDR2 FQNEAQ (reference sequence). V shed 2 bases and J shed 8 bases, with 18 bases lying between them. The CDR3 length is 15 residues. The CDR3 DNA follows: TGTGCCAGCAGCTTATTAGCTCGGACACCAGACGGCTACACCTTC. It codes for CASSLLARTPDGYTF.

The V call is TRBV5-5, the J call TRBJ1-5, with a tentative D call TRBD1 (5 bases). This CDR3 is 14 amino acids long. V shed 1 base and J shed 7 bases, with 12 bases lying between them. Germline V CDR1 and CDR2: SGHKS, YYEKEE (reference sequence). CDR3 DNA: TGTGCCAGCAGCTTGTGGGGGAAGGAACAGCCCCAGCATTTT. It yields the protein CASSLWGKEQPQHF.

This clonotype was detected only a few times. This rearrangement joins TRBV7-2 to TRBJ1-5; D is uncertain. V lost 2 bases and J 6 bases, leaving 5 bases between the germline ends. The V gene's germline CDR1 is SGHTA and CDR2 FQGNSA. This CDR3 is 12 amino acids long. The CDR3 nucleotides read TGTGCCAGCAGCTTAAGAAGTCAGCCCCAGCATTTT. Its protein product is CASSLRSQPQHF.

There are many counts of this clonotype. V gene TRBV20-1 combines with J gene TRBJ1-2, with a tentative D call TRBD1 (6 bases). This CDR3 region has 13 residues. V was pared by 0 bases and J by 9 bases, with 14 bases between. CDR1 DFQATT and CDR2 SNEGSKA come from the germline V gene (reference sequence). CDR3 bases: TGCAGTGCTAGAGATTTCAGGGGTACGCGCTACACCTTC. Its translation: CSARDFRGTRYTF.

The chain is built from TRBV28 and TRBJ2-3; weak D call: TRBD2 (5 bases). CDR1 and CDR2 (germline): MDHEN, SYDVKM. V was cut by 6 bases and J by 8 bases, with 15 bases left in between. The length of the CDR3 is 13 residues. DNA of the CDR3: TGTGCCAGCAGCGGCACGAGGGTAGGTACGCAGTATTTT. Its translation: CASSGTRVGTQYF.

By proportion, this clonotype is medium-sized. CDR3 in DNA: TGTGCCAGCGGAACCCTCGGACACCGGCTCGAGCAGTACTTC. Protein product: CASGTLGHRLEQYF. The chain combines TRBV28 with TRBJ2-7; D is perhaps TRBD1 (5 bases). CDR3 size: 14 residues. The V and J ends lost 8 bases and 6 bases respectively, with 20 bases between them. Germline lookup yields CDR1 MDHEN and CDR2 SYDVKM.

At least ten counts were recorded for this clonotype. The J gene is TRBJ1-1, the V gene TRBV30; 10 bases agree with TRBD1. The CDR3 consists of 11 residues. Germline CDR1 and CDR2: GTSNPN and SVGIG (reference sequence). V was clipped by 4 bases and J by 11 bases; unmatched bases: 4. The CDR3 region has the DNA TGTGCCTGGAACCGACAGGGGGCCGCTTTCTTT. This gives the protein CAWNRQGAAFF.

This clonotype was observed many times. V gene TRBV27 combines with J gene TRBJ1-5; D might be TRBD1 (5 bases). Germline lookup yields CDR1 MNHEY and CDR2 SMNVEV (reference sequence). V was clipped by 4 bases and J by 7 bases, with 14 bases between them. The CDR3 is 14 residues long. The CDR3 here is CASSSQGSEQPQHF. In DNA form, the CDR3 reads TGTGCCAGCAGTTCCCAGGGCTCGGAACAGCCCCAGCATTTT.

At least ten counts were recorded for this clonotype. V and J are TRBV20-1 and TRBJ1-6, with D unresolved. The CDR3 consists of 12 residues. Germline V gene data show CDR1 as DFQATT and CDR2 as SNEGSKA (reference sequence). Deletions cut 6 bases from V and 7 bases from J, with 10 bases between. CDR3 loop: CSAKHRNSPLHF. The CDR3 bases are TGCAGTGCCAAACACAGAAATTCACCCCTCCACTTT.

The table lists this clonotype with a few counts. The rearrangement uses TRBV12-3 or TRBV12-4 and TRBJ2-1; 9 bases line up with TRBD1. Trimming cost V 3 bases and J 10 bases; bases outside gene matches: 1. The CDR3 sequence is 12 residues long. Written as DNA, the CDR3 is TGTGCCAGCAGTTTTGGGACAGGGGAGCAGTTCTTC. This translates into CASSFGTGEQFF.

This clonotype was detected only once. This chain joins TRBV2 and TRBJ2-7, with TRBD1 identical over 7 bases. Germline trimming cut 7 bases from V and 4 bases from J; bases unmatched to any gene: 4. In germline, CDR1 is SNHLY, CDR2 FYNNEI. The CDR3 consists of 12 residues. The CDR3 here is CASTRGTYEQYF. The CDR3 nucleotides are TGTGCCAGCACCAGGGGGACGTACGAGCAGTACTTC.

This clonotype was detected only a few times. The rearrangement links TRBV27 to TRBJ2-5, with TRBD2 as a possible D gene (5 bases). V gave up 4 bases and J gave up 2 bases, with 14 bases separating them. The CDR3 contains 15 residues. The germline V gene encodes CDR1 MNHEY and CDR2 SMNVEV (reference sequence). In nucleotides, the CDR3 is TGTGCCAGCAGTTCAACGTACGGGGTTCAAGAGACCCAGTACTTC. Protein: CASSSTYGVQETQYF.

This chain joins TRBV12-3 or TRBV12-4 and TRBJ2-1; the match to TRBD2 covers 13 bases. This CDR3 comprises 17 residues. The trim removed 6 bases at V and 1 base at J, leaving 6 bases unmatched. Here the CDR3 reads CASSRTSGSGSYNEQFF. Here the CDR3 DNA reads TGTGCCAGCAGCCGGACTAGCGGGAGCGGTTCCTACAATGAGCAGTTCTTC.

This clonotype came up a few times. This chain joins TRBV5-1 and TRBJ2-7; D is unclear. Germline CDR1 is SGHRS and CDR2 is YFSETQ. The CDR3 length is 13 residues. The ends were cut back, 1 base at V and 3 bases at J, with 8 bases in the middle. The CDR3 protein is CASSLWVGYEQYF. The CDR3, as DNA: TGCGCCAGCAGCTTGTGGGTCGGCTACGAGCAGTACTTC.

This clonotype was seen at least ten times. J is TRBJ2-1 and V is TRBV14; tentatively, D is TRBD1 or TRBD2 (5 bases each). This CDR3 is built from 17 residues. The V and J ends lost 0 bases and 4 bases respectively, with 16 bases between them. Germline V gene sequence: CDR1 SGHDN, CDR2 FVKESK. The CDR3 coding sequence is TGTGCCAGCAGCCAAGATATTGGGGTGAGGGGTTACAATGAGCAGTTCTTC. It is translated as CASSQDIGVRGYNEQFF.

This clonotype came up a few times. V is TRBV19 and J is TRBJ1-2; unclear D gene. V was cut by 9 bases and J by 2 bases, with 16 bases left in between. Germline V CDR1 and CDR2: LNHDA, SQIVND (reference sequence). The length of the CDR3 is 14 residues. CDR3 sequence: CASISIGRNYGYTF. The CDR3 nucleotides are TGTGCCAGCATATCCATCGGGAGGAACTATGGCTACACCTTC.

Ten or more counts support this clonotype. This chain's CDR3 is CASSSPIGRIGELFF. In DNA form, the CDR3 reads TGTGCCAGCAGTTCCCCGATCGGACGGATCGGGGAGCTGTTTTTT. The J gene is TRBJ2-2, the V gene TRBV28; no firm D call. In germline, CDR1 is MDHEN, CDR2 SYDVKM. V gave up 4 bases and J gave up 7 bases, with 16 bases separating them. The CDR3 is 15 amino acids.

This clonotype was detected many times. The chain employs TRBV29-1 and TRBJ2-1; D is possibly TRBD2 (7 bases). The CDR3 contains 18 residues. Per germline, CDR1 SQVTM and CDR2 ANQGSEA. V was shortened by 5 bases and J by 0 bases, with 23 bases between the two germline ends. Here the CDR3 reads CSVCEPRGGPSSYNEQFF. DNA for the CDR3: TGCAGCGTTTGCGAACCTAGGGGGGGGCCCTCCTCCTACAATGAGCAGTTCTTC.

This clonotype has a count of ten or more. The rearrangement links TRBV27 to TRBJ2-7; possibly TRBD2 for D (5 bases). Germline CDR1 is MNHEY and CDR2 is SMNVEV (reference sequence). The CDR3 is 16 residues long. Trimming left V 6 bases short and J 0 bases short, with 18 bases between. The CDR3 protein is CASRPPSTTYSYEQYF. The CDR3 bases are TGTGCCAGCAGACCTCCTTCGACTACCTACTCCTACGAGCAGTACTTC.

This clonotype was recorded at least ten times. The chain employs TRBV14 and TRBJ2-2; D is undetermined. This CDR3 has 14 amino acids. The ends were cut back, 4 bases at V and 6 bases at J, with 12 bases in the middle. Germline-derived CDR1 and CDR2 are SGHDN and FVKESK. CDR3 loop: CASSPLLGSGELFF. The CDR3 region has the DNA TGTGCCAGCAGCCCATTATTAGGGTCCGGGGAGCTGTTTTTT.

This clonotype was detected many times. The CDR3 spells CASSLGPQSREQFF. CDR3 nucleotides: TGTGCCAGCAGCTTAGGCCCACAATCTCGTGAGCAGTTCTTC. This chain uses TRBV7-2 with TRBJ2-1; the D is unclear. CDR1 is SGHTA, CDR2 FQGNSA, per germline. The V and J ends lost 1 base and 9 bases respectively, with 13 bases between them. This CDR3 is built from 14 residues.

The chain is built from TRBV20-1 and TRBJ2-1; no clear D. This CDR3 is 13 amino acids long. Germline CDR1 and CDR2: DFQATT and SNEGSKA (reference sequence). Trimming pared 5 bases from V and 11 bases from J, leaving 19 bases between. Here the CDR3 reads CSALPDLDEKQFF. The CDR3 DNA is TGCAGTGCTCTACCGGATCTAGATGAGAAGCAGTTCTTC.

This clonotype was counted at least ten times. The CDR3 sequence is CSASSGSFSYEQYF. The CDR3 nucleotides are TGCAGTGCCTCTAGCGGGAGCTTCTCCTACGAGCAGTACTTC. V is TRBV20-1 and J is TRBJ2-7; 10 positions match TRBD2. This CDR3 contains 14 residues. With 6 bases clipped from V and 0 bases from J, the junction kept 5 bases outside the gene matches. Per the germline V gene, CDR1 is DFQATT and CDR2 is SNEGSKA (reference sequence).

The genes are TRBV9 and TRBJ1-1; 10 positions match TRBD1. This CDR3 is built from 15 residues. Germline V lookup: CDR1 SGDLS, CDR2 YYNGEE. The trim removed 0 bases at V and 5 bases at J, leaving 4 bases unmatched. The CDR3 nucleotides are TGTGCCAGCAGCGTAGATGACAGGGGGCGTACTGAAGCTTTCTTT. Amino acid sequence: CASSVDDRGRTEAFF.

V usage is TRBV2 and J usage is TRBJ2-3, with 8 positions matching TRBD2. The CDR3 extends over 20 amino acids. The germline V gene has CDR1 SNHLY and CDR2 FYNNEI. The V and J ends lost 3 bases and 0 bases, in that order; junction bases with no gene match: 17. CDR3 sequence: CASSDDHWTSRTTSTDTQYF. CDR3 DNA: TGTGCCAGCAGTGATGATCACTGGACTAGCCGGACTACTAGCACAGATACGCAGTATTTT.

There are a few counts of this clonotype. The genes are TRBV19 and TRBJ1-2; 9 nucleotides match TRBD1. Trimming cost V 4 bases and J 7 bases; bases outside gene matches: 7. Per the germline V gene, CDR1 is LNHDA and CDR2 is SQIVND (reference sequence). CDR3 length: 14 residues. CDR3 residues: CASSSPRQGGGYTF. The CDR3 nucleotides read TGTGCCAGTAGTAGCCCCCGACAGGGGGGTGGCTACACCTTC.

This clonotype was recorded at least ten times. CDR3 DNA sequence: TGTGCCAGCAGTGCCAGGGGGCTTCCAGGAAACACCATATATTTT. This codes for CASSARGLPGNTIYF. The chain combines TRBV12-3 or TRBV12-4 with TRBJ1-3; 8 nucleotides agree with TRBD1. The CDR3 runs to 15 residues. V was clipped by 5 bases and J by 4 bases; unmatched bases: 7.

This clonotype was counted ten times or more. The V call is TRBV6-2 or TRBV6-3, the J call TRBJ2-7; 9 bases are shared with TRBD2. Germline V gives CDR1 MNHEY, CDR2 SVGEGT. CDR3 length: 17 amino acids. V was clipped by 6 bases and J by 5 bases; unmatched bases: 17. The CDR3 reads CASSEPGGSGSRNEQYF. The CDR3 DNA is TGTGCCAGCAGCGAACCCGGCGGTAGCGGGAGTCGGAACGAGCAGTACTTC.

This clonotype was recorded many times. The chain links TRBV3-1 to TRBJ1-6, with TRBD1 as a possible D gene (6 bases). Looked up from germline, CDR1 is LGHDT and CDR2 is YNNKEL (reference sequence). This CDR3 comprises 15 residues. With 6 bases removed from V and 9 bases from J, the gap between germline ends came to 18 bases. The CDR3 bases are TGTGCCAGCAGTCTACAAGGGGGTCTCGGTTCACCCCTCCACTTT. Translating it yields CASSLQGGLGSPLHF.

This clonotype has at least ten counts. The chain carries TRBV2 and TRBJ2-1; TRBD2 matches 9 bases. Germline V gene data show CDR1 as SNHLY and CDR2 as FYNNEI. Trimming cost V 6 bases and J 9 bases; bases outside gene matches: 12. The CDR3 totals 15 residues. The CDR3 region has the DNA TGTGCCAGCAGAGCTATAGCGGGAGACGTTGGTGAGCAGTTCTTC. This translates into CASRAIAGDVGEQFF. The whole variable domain, filled in from reference TRBV2 and TRBJ2-1, reads EPEVTQTPSHQVTQMGQEVILRCVPISNHLYFYWYRQILGQKVEFLVSFYNNEISEKSEIFDDQFSVERPDGSNFTLKIRSTKLEDSAMYFCASRAIAGDVGEQFFGPGTRLTVL.

This chain joins TRBV18 and TRBJ2-2; TRBD2 aligns across 9 bases. The germline V gene encodes CDR1 KGHSH and CDR2 LQKENI. V trimming: 4 bases; J trimming: 7 bases; junction bases outside the gene matches: 10. The CDR3 runs to 16 residues. CDR3 region: CASSLQAGGLIGELFF. CDR3 nucleotides: TGTGCCAGCTCACTCCAAGCGGGGGGCCTCATCGGGGAGCTGTTTTTT.